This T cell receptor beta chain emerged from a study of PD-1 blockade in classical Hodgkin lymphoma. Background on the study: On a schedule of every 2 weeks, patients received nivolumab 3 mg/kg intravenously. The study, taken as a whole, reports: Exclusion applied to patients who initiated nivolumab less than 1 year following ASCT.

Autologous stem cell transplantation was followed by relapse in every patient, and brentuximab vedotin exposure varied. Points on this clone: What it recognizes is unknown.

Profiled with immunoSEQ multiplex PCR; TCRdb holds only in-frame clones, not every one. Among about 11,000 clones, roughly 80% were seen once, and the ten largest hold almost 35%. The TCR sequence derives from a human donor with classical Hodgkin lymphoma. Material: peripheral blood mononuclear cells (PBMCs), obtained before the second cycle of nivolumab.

CDR3 DNA: TGTGCCAGCTCACCAGGCCGACAAGAACTCGGTTCCGAGCAGTACTTC. It is translated as CASSPGRQELGSEQYF. V usage is TRBV18 and J usage is TRBJ2-7; D is unresolved. CDR3 length: 16 amino acids. The germline CDR1 and CDR2 sequences are KGHSH and LQKENI. Trimming stripped 2 bases from V and 6 bases from J, with 20 bases between.